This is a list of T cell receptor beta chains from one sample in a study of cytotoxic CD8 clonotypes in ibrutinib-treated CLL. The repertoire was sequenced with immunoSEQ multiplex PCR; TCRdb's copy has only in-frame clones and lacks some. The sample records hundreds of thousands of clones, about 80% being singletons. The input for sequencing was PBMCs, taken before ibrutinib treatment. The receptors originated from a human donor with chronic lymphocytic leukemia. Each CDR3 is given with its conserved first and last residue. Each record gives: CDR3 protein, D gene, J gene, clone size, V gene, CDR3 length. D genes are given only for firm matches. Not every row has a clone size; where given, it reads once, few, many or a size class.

CASSLTGHPLLSYEQYF,NA,TRBJ2-7,NA,TRBV7-2,17
CASSLFSGQGNYGYTF,TRBD1,TRBJ1-2,NA,TRBV7-2,16
CAISFLGLADQETQYF,TRBD2,TRBJ2-5,NA,TRBV10-3,16
CASSLGYEQYF,NA,TRBJ2-7,NA,TRBV6-5,11
CASSLQAGGSYEQYF,TRBD2,TRBJ2-7,NA,TRBV19,15
CASSGFRDEQYF,NA,TRBJ2-7,NA,TRBV2,12
CAWDFSGLAGVPYEQYF,TRBD2,TRBJ2-7,NA,TRBV30,17
CASSGVAGPSYEQYF,TRBD2,TRBJ2-7,once,TRBV2,15
CASTPFALAGGNEQFF,TRBD2,TRBJ2-1,NA,TRBV9,16
CASSRLGAGGLQETQYF,TRBD2,TRBJ2-5,NA,TRBV7-2,17
CASSPFGPGSTEAFF,NA,TRBJ1-1,once,TRBV6-5,15
CSVEGAGTGGPGYTF,TRBD1,TRBJ1-2,NA,TRBV29-1,15
CASSPDRGGTGELFF,TRBD1,TRBJ2-2,NA,TRBV5-1,15
CASSPSRRGYYEQYF,NA,TRBJ2-7,NA,TRBV18,15
CASSDPTGLGVYTF,TRBD1,TRBJ1-2,few,TRBV6-1,14
CASSFLSKGTEAFF,NA,TRBJ1-1,NA,TRBV5-6,14
CASSTTGYNEQFF,NA,TRBJ2-1,once,TRBV27,13
CAWREGRDNEQFF,NA,TRBJ2-1,NA,TRBV30,13
CSVPISGTGANVLTF,TRBD2,TRBJ2-6,NA,TRBV29-1,15
CAWSPRTARGELFF,NA,TRBJ2-2,NA,TRBV30,14
CASSVAVNTEAFF,NA,TRBJ1-1,NA,TRBV9,13
CASSDLDGLVEQYF,NA,TRBJ2-7,many,TRBV6-1,14
CASSPLPGGLAGPNQETQYF,TRBD2,TRBJ2-5,NA,TRBV9,20
CASSHGTGGYEQYF,TRBD1,TRBJ2-7,once,TRBV7-9,14
CASSQGTSGGSYNEQFF,TRBD2,TRBJ2-1,NA,TRBV4-1,17
CASSPPLVTDTQYF,NA,TRBJ2-3,NA,TRBV28,14
CASSALAGGPAYEQYF,TRBD2,TRBJ2-7,NA,TRBV5-1,16
CASFPQGAYGYTF,TRBD1,TRBJ1-2,NA,TRBV6-5,13
CASSYGGIHQPQHF,NA,TRBJ1-5,NA,TRBV6-6,14
CASSETGGIAYEQYF,TRBD1,TRBJ2-7,NA,TRBV7-6,15
CASSQGPPSYEQYF,NA,TRBJ2-7,NA,TRBV14,14
CASSFLDTEAFF,NA,TRBJ1-1,NA,TRBV28,12
CASTPGQASYEQYF,TRBD1,TRBJ2-7,NA,TRBV5-1,14
CASSASLRVGWDRNYEQYF,NA,TRBJ2-7,NA,TRBV9,19
CASTLRGGYEQYF,NA,TRBJ2-7,NA,TRBV5-1,13
CASSQEGTEVYEQYF,TRBD1,TRBJ2-7,NA,TRBV4-3,15
CASSFDGSSGEAFF,NA,TRBJ1-1,NA,TRBV5-1,14
CASSPGPQGEDTEAFF,TRBD1,TRBJ1-1,NA,TRBV18,16
CASSLYLADEQFF,TRBD2,TRBJ2-1,once,TRBV28,13
CASSSYLRRGVQETQYF,TRBD2,TRBJ2-5,NA,TRBV5-6,17